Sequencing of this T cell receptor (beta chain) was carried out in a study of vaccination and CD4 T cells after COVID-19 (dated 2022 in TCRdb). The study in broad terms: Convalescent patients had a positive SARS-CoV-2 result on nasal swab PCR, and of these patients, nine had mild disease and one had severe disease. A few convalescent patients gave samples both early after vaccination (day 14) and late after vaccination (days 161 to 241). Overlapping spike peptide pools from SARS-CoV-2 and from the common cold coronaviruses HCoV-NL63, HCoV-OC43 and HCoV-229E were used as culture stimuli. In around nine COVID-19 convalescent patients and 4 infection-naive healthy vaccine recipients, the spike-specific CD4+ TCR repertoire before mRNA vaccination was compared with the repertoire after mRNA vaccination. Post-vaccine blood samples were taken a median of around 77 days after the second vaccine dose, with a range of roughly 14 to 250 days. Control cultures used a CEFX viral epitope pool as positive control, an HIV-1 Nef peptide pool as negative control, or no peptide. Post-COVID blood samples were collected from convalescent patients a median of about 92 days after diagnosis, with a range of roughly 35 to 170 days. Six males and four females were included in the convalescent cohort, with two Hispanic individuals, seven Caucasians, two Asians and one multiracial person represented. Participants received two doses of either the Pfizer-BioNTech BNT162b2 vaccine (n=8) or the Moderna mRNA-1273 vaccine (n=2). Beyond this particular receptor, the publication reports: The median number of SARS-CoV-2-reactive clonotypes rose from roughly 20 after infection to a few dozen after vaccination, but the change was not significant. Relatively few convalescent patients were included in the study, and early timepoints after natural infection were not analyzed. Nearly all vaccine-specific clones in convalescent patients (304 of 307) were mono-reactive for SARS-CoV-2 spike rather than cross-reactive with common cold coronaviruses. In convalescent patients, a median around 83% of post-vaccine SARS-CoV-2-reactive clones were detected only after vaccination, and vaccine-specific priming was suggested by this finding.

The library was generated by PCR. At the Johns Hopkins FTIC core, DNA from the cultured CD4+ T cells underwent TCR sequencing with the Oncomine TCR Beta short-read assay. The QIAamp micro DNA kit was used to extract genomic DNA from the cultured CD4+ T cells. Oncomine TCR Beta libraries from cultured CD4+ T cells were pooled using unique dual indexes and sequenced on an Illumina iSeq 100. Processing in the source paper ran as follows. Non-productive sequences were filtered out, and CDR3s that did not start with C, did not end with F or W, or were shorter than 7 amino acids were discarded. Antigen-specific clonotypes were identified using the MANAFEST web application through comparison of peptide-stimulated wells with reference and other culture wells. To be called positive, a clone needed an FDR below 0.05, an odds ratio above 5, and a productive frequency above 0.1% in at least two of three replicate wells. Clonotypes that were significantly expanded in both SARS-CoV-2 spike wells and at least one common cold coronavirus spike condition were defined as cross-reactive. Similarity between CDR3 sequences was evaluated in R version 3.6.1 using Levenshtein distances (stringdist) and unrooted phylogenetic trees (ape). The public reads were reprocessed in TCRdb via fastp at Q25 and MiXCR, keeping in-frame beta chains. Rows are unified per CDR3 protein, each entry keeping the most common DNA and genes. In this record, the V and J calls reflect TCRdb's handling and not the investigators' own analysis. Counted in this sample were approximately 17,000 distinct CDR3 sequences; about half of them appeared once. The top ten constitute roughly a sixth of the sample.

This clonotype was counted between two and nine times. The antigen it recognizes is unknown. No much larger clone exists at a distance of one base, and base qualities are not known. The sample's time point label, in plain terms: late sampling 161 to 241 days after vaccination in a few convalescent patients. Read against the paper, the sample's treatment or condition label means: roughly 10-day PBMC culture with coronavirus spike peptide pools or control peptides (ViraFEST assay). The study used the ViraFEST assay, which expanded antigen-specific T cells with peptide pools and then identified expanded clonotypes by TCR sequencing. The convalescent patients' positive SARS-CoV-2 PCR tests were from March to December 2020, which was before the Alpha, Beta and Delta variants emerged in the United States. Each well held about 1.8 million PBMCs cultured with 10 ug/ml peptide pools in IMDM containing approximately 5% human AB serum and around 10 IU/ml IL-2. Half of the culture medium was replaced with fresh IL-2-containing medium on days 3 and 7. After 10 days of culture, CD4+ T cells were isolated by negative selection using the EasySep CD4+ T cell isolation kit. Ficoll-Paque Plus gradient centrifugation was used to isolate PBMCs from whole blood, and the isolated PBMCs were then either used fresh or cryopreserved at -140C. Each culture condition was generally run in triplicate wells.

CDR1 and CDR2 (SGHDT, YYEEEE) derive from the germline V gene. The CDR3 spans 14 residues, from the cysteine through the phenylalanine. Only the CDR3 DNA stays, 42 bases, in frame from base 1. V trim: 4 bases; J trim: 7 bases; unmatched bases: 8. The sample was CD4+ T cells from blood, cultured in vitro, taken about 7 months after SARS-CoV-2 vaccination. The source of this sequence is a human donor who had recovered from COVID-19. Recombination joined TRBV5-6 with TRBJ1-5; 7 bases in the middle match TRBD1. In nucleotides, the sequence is TGTGCCAGCAGCCGTAGACAGGGCGGGCAGCCCCAGCATTTT. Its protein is CASSRRQGGQPQHF.